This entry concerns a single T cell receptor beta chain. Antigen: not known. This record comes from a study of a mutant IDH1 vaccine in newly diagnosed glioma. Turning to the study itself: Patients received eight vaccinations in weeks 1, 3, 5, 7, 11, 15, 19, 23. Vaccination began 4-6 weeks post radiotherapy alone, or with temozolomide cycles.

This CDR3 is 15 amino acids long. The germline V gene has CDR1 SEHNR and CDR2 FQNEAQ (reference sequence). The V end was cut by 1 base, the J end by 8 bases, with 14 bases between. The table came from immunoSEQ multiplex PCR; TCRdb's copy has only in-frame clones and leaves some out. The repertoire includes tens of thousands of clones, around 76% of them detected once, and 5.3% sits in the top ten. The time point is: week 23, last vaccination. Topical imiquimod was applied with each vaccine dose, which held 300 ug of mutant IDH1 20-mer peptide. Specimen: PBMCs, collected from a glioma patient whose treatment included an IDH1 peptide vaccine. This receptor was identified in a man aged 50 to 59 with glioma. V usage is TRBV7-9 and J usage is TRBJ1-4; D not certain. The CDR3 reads CASSLGWRPGEKLFF. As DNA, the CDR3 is TGTGCCAGCAGCTTAGGCTGGCGCCCCGGGGAAAAACTGTTTTTT. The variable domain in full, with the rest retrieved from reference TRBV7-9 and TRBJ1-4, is DTGVSQNPRHKITKRGQNVTFRCDPISEHNRLYWYRQTLGQGPEFLTYFQNEAQLEKSRLLSDRFSAERPKGSFSTLEIQRTEQGDSAMYLCASSLGWRPGEKLFFGSGTQLSVL.